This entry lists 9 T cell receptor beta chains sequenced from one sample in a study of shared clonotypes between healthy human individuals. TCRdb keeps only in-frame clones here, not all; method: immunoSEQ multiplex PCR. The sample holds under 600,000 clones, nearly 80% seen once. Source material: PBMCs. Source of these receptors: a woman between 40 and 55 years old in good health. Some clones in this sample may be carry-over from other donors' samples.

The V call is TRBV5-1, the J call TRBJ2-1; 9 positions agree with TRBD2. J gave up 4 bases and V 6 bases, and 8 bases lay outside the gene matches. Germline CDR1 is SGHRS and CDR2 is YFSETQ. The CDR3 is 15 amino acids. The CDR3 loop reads CASNPGTSRYNEQFF. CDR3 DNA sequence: TGCGCCAGCAACCCCGGGACTAGCAGATACAATGAGCAGTTCTTC.

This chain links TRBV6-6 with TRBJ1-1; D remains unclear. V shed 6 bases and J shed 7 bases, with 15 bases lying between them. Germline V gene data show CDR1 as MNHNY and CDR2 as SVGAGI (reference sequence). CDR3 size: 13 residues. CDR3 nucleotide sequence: TGTGCCAGCAGGGATTTTGTGGAGAATGAAGCTTTCTTT. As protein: CASRDFVENEAFF.

The CDR3 DNA reads TGCGCCAGCAGCTTGGCCGACAGGGCGATCACAGATACGCAGTATTTT. Translation: CASSLADRAITDTQYF. The rearrangement links TRBV5-1 to TRBJ2-3; 7 bases are shared with TRBD1. This CDR3 spans 16 amino acids. Per the germline V gene, CDR1 is SGHRS and CDR2 is YFSETQ. V lost 0 bases, J lost 2 bases, and 6 bases stayed unmatched.

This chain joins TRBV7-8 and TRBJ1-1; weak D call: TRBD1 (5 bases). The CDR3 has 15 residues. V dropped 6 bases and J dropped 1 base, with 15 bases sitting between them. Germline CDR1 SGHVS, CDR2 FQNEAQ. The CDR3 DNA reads TGTGCCAGCAGGGCAGGGCAGGTGGGGAACACTGAAGCTTTCTTT. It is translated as CASRAGQVGNTEAFF.

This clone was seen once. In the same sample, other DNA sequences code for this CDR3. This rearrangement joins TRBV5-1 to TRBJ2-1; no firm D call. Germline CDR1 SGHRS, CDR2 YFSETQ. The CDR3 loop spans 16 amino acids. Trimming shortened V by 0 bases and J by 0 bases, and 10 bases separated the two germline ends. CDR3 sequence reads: CASSLGAGSSYNEQFF. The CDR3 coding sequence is TGCGCCAGCAGCTTGGGTGCAGGTAGCTCCTACAATGAGCAGTTCTTC. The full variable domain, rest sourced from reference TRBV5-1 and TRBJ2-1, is KAGVTQTPRYLIKTRGQQVTLSCSPISGHRSVSWYQQTPGQGLQFLFEYFSETQRNKGNFPGRFSGRQFSNSRSEMNVSTLELGDSALYLCASSLGAGSSYNEQFFGPGTRLTVL.

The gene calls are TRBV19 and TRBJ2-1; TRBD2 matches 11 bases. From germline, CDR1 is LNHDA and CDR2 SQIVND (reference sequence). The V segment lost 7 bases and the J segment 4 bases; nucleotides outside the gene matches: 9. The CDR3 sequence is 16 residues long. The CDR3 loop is CASTPGWTSGYNEQFF. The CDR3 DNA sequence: TGTGCCAGTACCCCAGGCTGGACTAGCGGGTACAATGAGCAGTTCTTC.

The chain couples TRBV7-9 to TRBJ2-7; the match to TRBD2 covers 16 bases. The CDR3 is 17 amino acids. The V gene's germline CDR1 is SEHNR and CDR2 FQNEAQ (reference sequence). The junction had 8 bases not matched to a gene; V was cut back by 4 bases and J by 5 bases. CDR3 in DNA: TGTGCCAGCAGCTCCGGGACTAGCGGGAGGGCCCTGAACGAGCAGTACTTC. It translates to CASSSGTSGRALNEQYF. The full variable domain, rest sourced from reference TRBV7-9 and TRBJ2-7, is DTGVSQNPRHKITKRGQNVTFRCDPISEHNRLYWYRQTLGQGPEFLTYFQNEAQLEKSRLLSDRFSAERPKGSFSTLEIQRTEQGDSAMYLCASSSGTSGRALNEQYFGPGTRLTVT.

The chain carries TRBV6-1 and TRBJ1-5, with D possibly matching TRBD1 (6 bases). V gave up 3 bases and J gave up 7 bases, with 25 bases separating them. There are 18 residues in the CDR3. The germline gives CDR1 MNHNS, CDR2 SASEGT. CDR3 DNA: TGTGCCAGCAGTGAGCCGGGACACGCACTTCTAACGATCCAGCCCCAGCATTTT. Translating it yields CASSEPGHALLTIQPQHF.

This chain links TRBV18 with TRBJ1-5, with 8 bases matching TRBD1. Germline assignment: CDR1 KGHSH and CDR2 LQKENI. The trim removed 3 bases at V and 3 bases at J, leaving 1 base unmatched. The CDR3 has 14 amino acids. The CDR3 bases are TGTGCCAGCTCACCGGACAGGGCCAATCAGCCCCAGCATTTT. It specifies CASSPDRANQPQHF.